This is a list of T cell receptor beta chains from one sample in a study of T cell responses to AZD1222 COVID-19 vaccine. Libraries were prepared by immunoSEQ multiplex PCR; TCRdb keeps only in-frame clonotypes and omits some of them. Altogether 180,000 or so clones are present, roughly 92% being singletons, with the ten largest covering less than 3%. Specimen: peripheral blood, collected on day 0 of AZD1222 vaccination. These receptors all stem from an adult in good health. CDR3s include the opening cysteine and the closing phenylalanine or tryptophan. The D gene is left open where the match is weak. Clone size, where shown, is once, few, many, or a class for clones that have expanded.

j_gene: TRBJ1-1
v_gene: TRBV7-9
abundance: -
len: 11
d_gene: -
CDR3aa: CASSYSTEAFF
CDR3nt: TGTGCCAGCAGCTACAGTACTGAAGCTTTCTTT

j_gene: TRBJ2-4
v_gene: TRBV5-4
abundance: -
len: 11
d_gene: -
CDR3aa: CASSLAGIQYF
CDR3nt: TGTGCCAGCAGCTTGGCTGGAATTCAGTACTTC

j_gene: TRBJ2-7
v_gene: TRBV4-1
abundance: -
len: 17
d_gene: TRBD2
CDR3aa: CASSPTFTSGPSYEQYF
CDR3nt: TGCGCCAGCAGCCCGACGTTTACTAGCGGGCCCTCCTACGAGCAGTACTTC

j_gene: TRBJ2-7
v_gene: TRBV5-4
abundance: few
len: 14
d_gene: -
CDR3aa: CASSSGWGAYEQYF
CDR3nt: TGTGCCAGCAGCTCCGGGTGGGGGGCTTACGAGCAGTACTTC

j_gene: TRBJ2-5
v_gene: TRBV24-1
abundance: -
len: 15
d_gene: TRBD1
CDR3aa: CATSDLGQGAETQYF
CDR3nt: TGTGCCACCAGTGATTTAGGGCAGGGGGCTGAGACCCAGTACTTC

j_gene: TRBJ1-2
v_gene: TRBV14
abundance: -
len: 15
d_gene: -
CDR3aa: CASSHEREGDYGYTF
CDR3nt: TGTGCCAGCAGCCACGAGAGGGAGGGAGACTATGGCTACACCTTC

j_gene: TRBJ1-2
v_gene: TRBV18
abundance: -
len: 14
d_gene: TRBD1
CDR3aa: CASSPEGQGYGYTF
CDR3nt: TGTGCCAGCTCACCGGAAGGACAGGGCTATGGCTACACCTTC

j_gene: TRBJ2-1
v_gene: TRBV5-1
abundance: -
len: 16
d_gene: TRBD2
CDR3aa: CASSSIGTTPNNEQFF
CDR3nt: TGCGCCAGCAGCTCCATTGGGACTACCCCAAACAATGAGCAGTTCTTC

j_gene: TRBJ1-2
v_gene: TRBV4-1
abundance: -
len: 17
d_gene: -
CDR3aa: CASSQAPQVGGLDGYTF
CDR3nt: TGCGCCAGCAGCCAAGCCCCCCAGGTAGGGGGGTTGGATGGCTACACCTTC

j_gene: TRBJ2-5
v_gene: TRBV12-3/TRBV12-4
abundance: medium-sized
len: 12
d_gene: -
CDR3aa: CASSSNRETQYF
CDR3nt: TGTGCCAGCAGTTCGAACCGGGAGACCCAGTACTTC

j_gene: TRBJ1-1
v_gene: TRBV2
abundance: -
len: 12
d_gene: -
CDR3aa: CASSSFGTEAFF
CDR3nt: TGTGCCAGCAGTTCTTTTGGCACTGAAGCTTTCTTT

j_gene: TRBJ2-5
v_gene: TRBV6-6
abundance: -
len: 15
d_gene: -
CDR3aa: CASRTIRDGKETQYF
CDR3nt: TGTGCCAGCAGGACGATCCGGGACGGGAAAGAGACCCAGTACTTC

j_gene: TRBJ1-2
v_gene: TRBV25-1
abundance: -
len: 13
d_gene: -
CDR3aa: CASSATANYGYTF
CDR3nt: TGTGCCAGCAGTGCAACAGCTAACTATGGCTACACCTTC

j_gene: TRBJ1-2
v_gene: TRBV6-5
abundance: -
len: 15
d_gene: TRBD1
CDR3aa: CASSPRQGLQGGYTF
CDR3nt: TGTGCCAGCAGTCCACGACAGGGTTTACAGGGTGGCTACACCTTC

j_gene: TRBJ1-1
v_gene: TRBV11-2
abundance: -
len: 13
d_gene: TRBD1
CDR3aa: CASSQDRGTEAFF
CDR3nt: TGTGCCAGCAGCCAGGACAGGGGCACTGAAGCTTTCTTT

j_gene: TRBJ2-7
v_gene: TRBV6-2/TRBV6-3
abundance: -
len: 14
d_gene: TRBD1
CDR3aa: CASSYLGQTGEQYF
CDR3nt: TGTGCCAGCAGTTATCTGGGACAGACAGGGGAGCAGTACTTC

j_gene: TRBJ1-2
v_gene: TRBV5-1
abundance: -
len: 14
d_gene: TRBD1
CDR3aa: CASSPGQEFYGYTF
CDR3nt: TGCGCCAGCAGCCCAGGACAGGAGTTCTATGGCTACACCTTC

j_gene: TRBJ2-2
v_gene: TRBV10-2
abundance: -
len: 16
d_gene: TRBD2
CDR3aa: CASSEGQREETGELFF
CDR3nt: TGCGCCAGCAGTGAGGGCCAGCGGGAGGAGACCGGGGAGCTGTTTTTT

j_gene: TRBJ1-5
v_gene: TRBV21-1
abundance: -
len: 16
d_gene: -
CDR3aa: CASSKIRTGGDQPQHF
CDR3nt: TGTGCCAGCAGCAAAATACGGACAGGGGGCGATCAGCCCCAGCATTTT

j_gene: TRBJ1-4
v_gene: TRBV7-9
abundance: -
len: 13
d_gene: -
CDR3aa: CASRRSSDEKLFF
CDR3nt: TGTGCCAGCAGGCGAAGTTCGGATGAAAAACTGTTTTTT

j_gene: TRBJ2-1
v_gene: TRBV5-4
abundance: -
len: 16
d_gene: -
CDR3aa: CASSPGTMGFLDEQFF
CDR3nt: TGTGCCAGCAGCCCCGGGACAATGGGGTTTTTAGATGAGCAGTTCTTC

j_gene: TRBJ1-2
v_gene: TRBV19
abundance: -
len: 14
d_gene: TRBD1
CDR3aa: CASSIDRANYGYTF
CDR3nt: TGTGCCAGTAGTATCGACAGGGCAAACTATGGCTACACCTTC

j_gene: TRBJ1-1
v_gene: TRBV19
abundance: -
len: 14
d_gene: -
CDR3aa: CASSSSRANTEAFF
CDR3nt: TGTGCCAGTAGTTCGAGCAGGGCCAACACTGAAGCTTTCTTT

j_gene: TRBJ1-1
v_gene: TRBV19
abundance: -
len: 13
d_gene: -
CDR3aa: CARVRSLNTEAFF
CDR3nt: TGTGCCCGTGTGAGGAGCCTGAACACTGAAGCTTTCTTT

j_gene: TRBJ1-2
v_gene: TRBV7-8
abundance: -
len: 15
d_gene: TRBD1
CDR3aa: CASSSAGGSGYGYTF
CDR3nt: TGTGCCAGCAGCTCGGCAGGGGGGAGTGGCTATGGCTACACCTTC

j_gene: TRBJ1-2
v_gene: TRBV12-3/TRBV12-4
abundance: -
len: 13
d_gene: -
CDR3aa: CASSLDNNYGYTF
CDR3nt: TGTGCCAGCAGTTTAGACAATAACTATGGCTACACCTTC

j_gene: TRBJ1-2
v_gene: TRBV4-1
abundance: -
len: 15
d_gene: -
CDR3aa: CASSQERDSYYGYTF
CDR3nt: TGCGCCAGCAGCCAAGAACGCGACAGCTACTATGGCTACACCTTC

j_gene: TRBJ2-7
v_gene: TRBV30
abundance: -
len: 11
d_gene: TRBD1
CDR3aa: CACLAGGEQYF
CDR3nt: TGTGCCTGCCTGGCAGGGGGCGAGCAGTACTTC

j_gene: TRBJ2-1
v_gene: TRBV19
abundance: -
len: 10
d_gene: -
CDR3aa: CASSSGEQFF
CDR3nt: TGTGCCAGTAGTAGTGGTGAGCAGTTCTTC

j_gene: TRBJ1-1
v_gene: TRBV19
abundance: -
len: 13
d_gene: -
CDR3aa: CATRQDANTEAFF
CDR3nt: TGTGCCACCAGACAGGACGCGAACACTGAAGCTTTCTTT

j_gene: TRBJ2-5
v_gene: TRBV30
abundance: once
len: 14
d_gene: -
CDR3aa: CAWSVAAGLETQYF
CDR3nt: TGTGCCTGGAGTGTGGCGGCAGGACTGGAGACCCAGTACTTC

j_gene: TRBJ2-2
v_gene: TRBV7-9
abundance: -
len: 16
d_gene: TRBD2
CDR3aa: CASSLVRQGGIGELFF
CDR3nt: TGTGCCAGCAGCTTAGTTCGCCAGGGAGGGATCGGGGAGCTGTTTTTT

j_gene: TRBJ1-5
v_gene: TRBV30
abundance: -
len: 14
d_gene: TRBD1
CDR3aa: CAWSPGQGGQPQHF
CDR3nt: TGTGCCTGGAGTCCTGGACAGGGTGGGCAGCCCCAGCATTTT

j_gene: TRBJ1-4
v_gene: TRBV6-1
abundance: -
len: 16
d_gene: -
CDR3aa: CASSEVLSVDNEKLFF
CDR3nt: TGTGCCAGCAGTGAAGTATTAAGCGTGGACAATGAAAAACTGTTTTTT

j_gene: TRBJ1-1
v_gene: TRBV11-2
abundance: few
len: 17
d_gene: TRBD1
CDR3aa: CASSLAGQGWGYTEAFF
CDR3nt: TGTGCCAGCAGCTTAGCTGGACAGGGATGGGGGTACACTGAAGCTTTCTTT

j_gene: TRBJ1-4
v_gene: TRBV15
abundance: once
len: 17
d_gene: -
CDR3aa: CATSREIGSGTNEKLFF
CDR3nt: TGTGCCACCAGCAGAGAGATAGGGAGTGGGACTAATGAAAAACTGTTTTTT

j_gene: TRBJ2-7
v_gene: TRBV24-1
abundance: -
len: 14
d_gene: TRBD1
CDR3aa: CATSRAGGINEQYF
CDR3nt: TGTGCCACCAGTCGGGCAGGGGGCATCAACGAGCAGTACTTC

j_gene: TRBJ2-5
v_gene: TRBV9
abundance: -
len: 16
d_gene: TRBD2
CDR3aa: CASSTGLAGGQETQYF
CDR3nt: TGTGCCAGCAGCACCGGACTAGCGGGAGGCCAAGAGACCCAGTACTTC

j_gene: TRBJ2-5
v_gene: TRBV4-1
abundance: -
len: 14
d_gene: TRBD1
CDR3aa: CASSPWDSQETQYF
CDR3nt: TGCGCCAGCAGCCCGTGGGACAGCCAAGAGACCCAGTACTTC

j_gene: TRBJ2-6
v_gene: TRBV7-6
abundance: -
len: 15
d_gene: -
CDR3aa: CASSPGTSRANVLTF
CDR3nt: TGTGCCAGCAGCCCAGGGACATCCCGGGCCAACGTCCTGACTTTC

j_gene: TRBJ1-1
v_gene: TRBV6-6
abundance: -
len: 13
d_gene: TRBD1
CDR3aa: CASSLDRGEEAFF
CDR3nt: TGTGCCAGCAGTCTAGACAGGGGGGAGGAAGCTTTCTTT

j_gene: TRBJ1-6
v_gene: TRBV2
abundance: -
len: 18
d_gene: TRBD1
CDR3aa: CASRRDRGGSSYNSPLHF
CDR3nt: TGTGCCAGTCGCCGGGACAGGGGCGGGAGCTCCTATAATTCACCCCTCCACTTT

j_gene: TRBJ1-4
v_gene: TRBV7-2
abundance: -
len: 13
d_gene: -
CDR3aa: CASSFGRGEKLFF
CDR3nt: TGTGCCAGCAGCTTCGGGAGAGGTGAAAAACTGTTTTTT

j_gene: TRBJ1-2
v_gene: TRBV29-1
abundance: -
len: 13
d_gene: -
CDR3aa: CSVRDTANYGYTF
CDR3nt: TGCAGCGTCCGGGACACAGCTAACTATGGCTACACCTTC

j_gene: TRBJ1-2
v_gene: TRBV12-3/TRBV12-4
abundance: -
len: 12
d_gene: -
CDR3aa: CASSLLPDGYTF
CDR3nt: TGTGCCAGCAGTCTCCTCCCAGATGGCTACACCTTC

j_gene: TRBJ2-1
v_gene: TRBV24-1
abundance: -
len: 16
d_gene: TRBD2
CDR3aa: CATSDRPGTRVEQQFF
CDR3nt: TGTGCCACCAGTGACCGCCCCGGGACTAGGGTAGAGCAGCAGTTCTTC

j_gene: TRBJ2-1
v_gene: TRBV7-2
abundance: -
len: 16
d_gene: TRBD2
CDR3aa: CASSRSGTSAYNEQFF
CDR3nt: TGTGCCAGCAGCCGGTCCGGGACTAGCGCATACAATGAGCAGTTCTTC